This is a list of T cell receptor beta chains from one sample in a study of blood T cell repertoires in COVID-19. Profiled with immunoSEQ multiplex PCR; TCRdb holds only in-frame clones, not every one. The repertoire holds over 250,000 clones, approximately 91% seen once, with around 2.2% in the top ten. Material: peripheral blood. The receptors were gathered from a woman younger than 45 with COVID-19, enrolled during active disease. The CDR3 runs from the conserved cysteine through the conserved F or W. A D gene is named only where the DNA matches it firmly. Size is omitted from some rows. Given values are once, few, many or a class for expanded clones.

v_gene	d_gene	abundance	j_gene	CDR3nt	CDR3aa
TRBV12-3/TRBV12-4	.	.	TRBJ1-1	TGTGCCAGCAGTTTATTAGAGAACACTGAAGCTTTCTTT	CASSLLENTEAFF
TRBV30	.	.	TRBJ1-1	TGTGCCACAGCGAACACTGAAGCTTTCTTT	CATANTEAFF
TRBV30	TRBD1	.	TRBJ1-5	TGTGCCTGGGGGGGACAGGGTAGCAATCAGCCCCAGCATTTT	CAWGGQGSNQPQHF
TRBV1	.	.	TRBJ2-7	TGCACCAGCAGCCCCCCGGGACTACCAACCTACGAGCAGTACTTC	CTSSPPGLPTYEQYF
TRBV30	TRBD2	.	TRBJ2-2	TGTGCCTGGAGCCCCCCCTTGGGATGGGCGGGAGGGGACACCGGGGAGCTGTTTTTT	CAWSPPLGWAGGDTGELFF
TRBV7-9	.	.	TRBJ2-7	TGTGCCAGCAGTCGTAGCTCCTACGAGCAGTACTTC	CASSRSSYEQYF
TRBV12-3/TRBV12-4	.	.	TRBJ1-2	TGTGCCAGCAGTTTCGGGGGTCGTGGGGGCTACACCTTC	CASSFGGRGGYTF
TRBV30	TRBD1	.	TRBJ1-1	TGTGCCTGGAACGCTGGGACAGGCGGAACGGAGGAAGCTTTCTTT	CAWNAGTGGTEEAFF
TRBV28	TRBD1	.	TRBJ1-1	TGTGCCAGCAGTTTCTCTGGACAGGGGACGGGAGCTTTCTTT	CASSFSGQGTGAFF
TRBV6-5	.	once	TRBJ2-7	TGTGCCAGCAGGGGAACCAGGGTAGGATCCTACGAGCAGTACTTC	CASRGTRVGSYEQYF
TRBV28	.	.	TRBJ2-1	TGTGCCAGCAGTTTATTAGGGACTGCCTCCTACAATGAGCAGTTCTTC	CASSLLGTASYNEQFF
TRBV5-8	.	.	TRBJ1-4	TGTGCCAGCAGCACCGGAAGCTTCGCGGCAGAAAAACTGTTTTTT	CASSTGSFAAEKLFF
TRBV7-6	.	.	TRBJ2-3	TGTGCCAGCAGCTTTTCTTTAGGAGCCTTAGATACGCAGTATTTT	CASSFSLGALDTQYF
TRBV7-3	TRBD2	.	TRBJ2-2	TGTGCCAGCAGCCCCGGACTAGAAACCGGGGAGCTGTTTTTT	CASSPGLETGELFF
TRBV19	TRBD1	.	TRBJ2-7	TGTGCCAGTAGTCCTCTGGGACAGGGAGACTACGAGCAGTACTTC	CASSPLGQGDYEQYF
TRBV13	.	.	TRBJ2-7	TGTGCCAGCATGTCAGCAGGCTCCTACGAGCAGTACTTC	CASMSAGSYEQYF
TRBV6-5	TRBD2	.	TRBJ2-7	TGTGCCAGCACGATGGGCGGGAGTAGCTACGAGCAGTACTTC	CASTMGGSSYEQYF
TRBV19	.	.	TRBJ1-2	TGTGCCAGTAGTATAAGAGGTCGAGGCTATGGCTACACCTTC	CASSIRGRGYGYTF
TRBV10-3	.	.	TRBJ2-2	TGTGCCATCAGTGGAGGGAAGACGAACACCGGGGAGCTGTTTTTT	CAISGGKTNTGELFF
TRBV7-9	.	.	TRBJ1-1	TGTGCCAGCAGCTTAGGAGTCGACTGGACTGAAGCTTTCTTT	CASSLGVDWTEAFF
TRBV4-2	.	.	TRBJ1-2	TGTGCCAGCAGCCAAGATGGGGGCTCAGGGCACTATGGCTACACCTTC	CASSQDGGSGHYGYTF
TRBV7-8	.	.	TRBJ2-7	TGTGCCAGCAGCTTCGAGAGTTACGAGCAGTACTTC	CASSFESYEQYF
TRBV25-1	.	.	TRBJ1-2	TGTGCCAGCAGTGACCCCTGGGGGGACTATGGCTACACCTTC	CASSDPWGDYGYTF
TRBV29-1	TRBD2	.	TRBJ2-3	TGCAGCGTTGGGCCCACTAGCGGGAGTTCAGATACGCAGTATTTT	CSVGPTSGSSDTQYF
TRBV18	TRBD1	.	TRBJ2-7	TGTGCCAGCTCACCCACCGGGACAGGTTCCTACGAGCAGTACTTC	CASSPTGTGSYEQYF
TRBV5-1	TRBD1	.	TRBJ1-2	TGCGCCAGCAGCTATACCGGGACAGGATTTAATGGCTACACCTTC	CASSYTGTGFNGYTF
TRBV7-2	TRBD1	.	TRBJ2-5	TGTGCCAGCAGCCCCGGGACAGGGGGAATGACCCAGTACTTC	CASSPGTGGMTQYF
TRBV5-1	TRBD1	.	TRBJ2-1	TGCGCCAGCAGTTTCGGGACAGGGGGCAATGAGCAGTTCTTC	CASSFGTGGNEQFF
TRBV5-1	.	.	TRBJ2-3	TGCGCCAGCAGCTTGGATGGCTTACCTAGCACAGATACGCAGTATTTT	CASSLDGLPSTDTQYF
TRBV6-5	TRBD1	few	TRBJ1-1	TGTGCCAGCAGGCCGACAGGGGGGAACACTGAAGCTTTCTTT	CASRPTGGNTEAFF
TRBV6-5	.	.	TRBJ2-7	TGTGCCAGCAGCTTGGAGGAGGGCCATTCCTACGAGCAGTACTTC	CASSLEEGHSYEQYF
TRBV18	.	.	TRBJ2-1	TGTGCCAGCTCACCAGCGGGAAGGACCTACAATGAGCAGTTCTTC	CASSPAGRTYNEQFF
TRBV3-1/TRBV3-2	TRBD2	.	TRBJ2-1	TGTGCCAGCAGCCAGGGACTAGCGGGGAGCAATGAGCAGTTCTTC	CASSQGLAGSNEQFF
TRBV27	.	.	TRBJ2-7	TGTGCCAGCAGAGCTGGGGGGAGCGCGGACGCCTACGAGCAGTACTTC	CASRAGGSADAYEQYF
TRBV28	TRBD2	.	TRBJ2-7	TGTGCCAGCAGTCTAGCGGGAGGGACTTCCTACGAGCAGTACTTC	CASSLAGGTSYEQYF
TRBV6-6	TRBD1	.	TRBJ1-1	TGTGCCAGCAGCAGCCGCGGGACAGGGAACACTGAAGCTTTCTTT	CASSSRGTGNTEAFF
TRBV3-1/TRBV3-2	.	.	TRBJ2-2	TGTGCCAGCAGCCAACTAGAAGTGGGCACCGGGGAGCTGTTTTTT	CASSQLEVGTGELFF
TRBV7-8	TRBD1	.	TRBJ1-1	TGTGCCAGCAGCTTAGGGGGACAGGGTATGGAAGCTTTCTTT	CASSLGGQGMEAFF
TRBV10-2	.	.	TRBJ2-7	TGCGCCAGCAGGGGGGACATCTCCTACGAGCAGTACTTC	CASRGDISYEQYF
TRBV28	TRBD2	.	TRBJ2-2	TGTGCCAGCAGTCGTAGCGTTGGGACTAGCGAGAACACCGGGGAGCTGTTTTTT	CASSRSVGTSENTGELFF
TRBV18	.	once	TRBJ2-1	TGTGCCAGCTCACCAGGACAGAACAATGAGCAGTTCTTC	CASSPGQNNEQFF
TRBV27	TRBD1	.	TRBJ1-2	TGTGCCAGCAGCAAACAGGGGGCGATGAATGGCTACACCTTC	CASSKQGAMNGYTF
TRBV29-1	TRBD1	.	TRBJ2-7	TGCAGCGTTGAAAGACAGGGGGGTTACGAGCAGTACTTC	CSVERQGGYEQYF
TRBV3-1/TRBV3-2	.	.	TRBJ2-2	TGTGCCAGCAGCTCGAGACTAGATGGCACCGGGGAGCTGTTTTTT	CASSSRLDGTGELFF
TRBV19	TRBD1	.	TRBJ1-4	TGTGCCAGTAGTTCCCGGACAGGGAATGAAAAACTGTTTTTT	CASSSRTGNEKLFF
TRBV28	TRBD1	.	TRBJ1-1	TGTGCCAGCAGGGGCGCAGGGGGCAGTCCTGAAGCTTTCTTT	CASRGAGGSPEAFF
TRBV25-1	TRBD2	.	TRBJ2-5	TGTGCCAGCAGTGAACCGGGACTAGAAAAAGAGACCCAGTACTTC	CASSEPGLEKETQYF
TRBV12-3/TRBV12-4	.	.	TRBJ1-2	TGTGCCAGCAGTGGGAGGGCCTACTATGGCTACACCTTC	CASSGRAYYGYTF
TRBV19	TRBD2	.	TRBJ2-2	TGTGCCAGTAGTATAGCAGGTTGGCGGGGGTCCACCGGGGAGCTGTTTTTT	CASSIAGWRGSTGELFF
TRBV10-2	.	.	TRBJ2-1	TGCGCCAGCAGTGGTAGCGGTTCCTACAATGAGCAGTTCTTC	CASSGSGSYNEQFF
TRBV15	.	.	TRBJ2-7	TGTGCCACCAGCAGAGAAGGAGGGCAGGGCTCCTACGAGCAGTACTTC	CATSREGGQGSYEQYF